A selection of T cell receptor beta chains follows, all from one sample in a study of CD8 T cell repertoires and HIV-1 epitope variants. These receptors lack a known antigen. TCRdb's table, derived via immunoSEQ multiplex PCR, lists solely in-frame clones and lacks some. The sample has about 5,600 clones, about two thirds seen once. The sample comprised cultured CD8+ T cells derived from PBMCs. Source of these receptors: a male donor with HIV. Both conserved end residues are part of each CDR3. A D gene is named only where the DNA matches it firmly. The size field is filled for only some rows; it gives once, few, many or a size class.

J gene	V gene	D gene	clone size	CDR3 DNA	CDR3 protein
TRBJ2-5	TRBV7-9	NA	NA	TGTGCCAGCAGCTTAGGGCGGCGAGGGGAGACCCAGTACTTC	CASSLGRRGETQYF
TRBJ2-7	TRBV2	NA	NA	TGTGCCAGCAGTGCGAGGGGGTCCCCCCACGAGCAGTACTTC	CASSARGSPHEQYF
TRBJ2-7	TRBV27	NA	few	TGTGCCAGCAGTTTCTTTGAGGGCTACGAGCAGTACTTC	CASSFFEGYEQYF
TRBJ2-7	TRBV25-1	NA	once	TGTGCCAGCAGTTCAGATGTCTCGGCCTACGAGCAGTACTTC	CASSSDVSAYEQYF
TRBJ2-7	TRBV9	NA	NA	TGTGCCAGCAGCGCACCCCCCCTCTACGAGCAGTACTTC	CASSAPPLYEQYF
TRBJ1-2	TRBV28	NA	few	TGTGCCAGCAGTTTAAAGGCGGACTATGGCTACACCTTC	CASSLKADYGYTF
TRBJ2-7	TRBV27	NA	NA	TGTGCCAGCAGCCGCGGGATCTCGGGCGAGCAGTACTTC	CASSRGISGEQYF
TRBJ2-1	TRBV7-6	TRBD1	NA	TGTGCCAGCAGCTTAGTTCCAGGGGGCAGGGCCTCGCCCCTCACGCCCCTCAATGAGCAGTTCTTC	CASSLVPGGRASPLTPLNEQFF
TRBJ2-3	TRBV5-1	NA	NA	TGCGCCAGCAGCTTGGGGAACAGGGCAGGCGGACCAGATACGCAGTATTTT	CASSLGNRAGGPDTQYF
TRBJ2-5	TRBV9	NA	NA	TGTGCCAGCACCAGCCCGAGGACCCAGTACTTC	CASTSPRTQYF
TRBJ2-4	TRBV5-1	NA	NA	TGCGCCAGCAGCTTGGAACCTTCGGGCTCAAACATTCAGTACTTC	CASSLEPSGSNIQYF
TRBJ2-7	TRBV11-2	TRBD2	once	TGTGCCAGCAGCTTAAGACTAGCGGGAGATAGTGACGTCGAGCAGTACTTC	CASSLRLAGDSDVEQYF
TRBJ2-7	TRBV19	TRBD2	NA	TGTGCCAGTAGTATAGCTAGCGGGAGCGCCTACGAGCAGTACTTC	CASSIASGSAYEQYF
TRBJ2-3	TRBV28	TRBD2	NA	TGTGCCAGCAGAGCGGGGGCCTACACAGATACGCAGTATTTT	CASRAGAYTDTQYF
TRBJ2-5	TRBV7-9	NA	NA	TGTGCCAGCAGCTCCAGGAAAGAGGCGACGCAAGAGACCCAGTACTTC	CASSSRKEATQETQYF
TRBJ2-7	TRBV13	TRBD1	NA	TGTGCCAGCGCGAGCAGGGGACAGACATACGAGCAGTACTTC	CASASRGQTYEQYF
TRBJ2-7	TRBV7-2	TRBD2	NA	TGTGCCAGCAGCTTAATAGCGGGGACCTACGAGCAGTACTTC	CASSLIAGTYEQYF
TRBJ2-3	TRBV9	NA	NA	TGTGCCAGCAGCGCTTCAGGGGATACGCAGTATTTT	CASSASGDTQYF
TRBJ2-7	TRBV5-1	NA	few	TGCGCCAGCAGCTTAGGGGGGGAGCAGTACTTC	CASSLGGEQYF
TRBJ2-3	TRBV7-8	TRBD1	NA	TGTGCCAGCAGCTTATGGCCCGGGACAGGGACAGATACGCAGTATTTT	CASSLWPGTGTDTQYF
TRBJ1-1	TRBV5-6	NA	once	TGTGCCAGCAGCTTGGACGGGGGGTTGAACACTGAAGCTTTCTTT	CASSLDGGLNTEAFF
TRBJ2-1	TRBV5-4	NA	NA	TGTGCCAGCAGCACCTCCAATGAGCAGTTCTTC	CASSTSNEQFF
TRBJ2-3	TRBV6-4	TRBD2	NA	TGTGCCAGCAGTGACGGACTAGCGGGGGGGCATACGCAGTATTTT	CASSDGLAGGHTQYF
TRBJ2-1	TRBV7-9	NA	few	TGTGCCAGCAGGCCCAATAGTGGGTACAATGAGCAGTTCTTC	CASRPNSGYNEQFF
TRBJ1-1	TRBV6-5	TRBD1	NA	TGTGCCAGCAGTTTACAGTGGACAGGGGATGGGGTTGAAGCTTTCTTT	CASSLQWTGDGVEAFF
TRBJ2-5	TRBV28	NA	NA	TGTGCCAGCAGTGAAGGGTACCAAGAGACCCAGTACTTC	CASSEGYQETQYF
TRBJ1-5	TRBV21-1	NA	NA	TGTGCCAGCAGCAAGAGGGACAGGGGGACTATTTTTAGCAATCAGCCCCAGCATTTT	CASSKRDRGTIFSNQPQHF
TRBJ2-7	TRBV19	NA	few	TGTGCCACCTCGTTTGGGGTTGGGTACGAGCAGTACTTC	CATSFGVGYEQYF
TRBJ2-1	TRBV27	NA	NA	TGTGCCAGCAGTTTCAGGGTGTCAGCGGGTGAGCAGTTCTTC	CASSFRVSAGEQFF
TRBJ2-3	TRBV9	TRBD2	NA	TGTGCCAGCAGCGTAGAGGGACTAGCGGGGTATACGCAGTATTTT	CASSVEGLAGYTQYF
TRBJ2-2	TRBV13	NA	NA	TGTGCCAGCAGCTTAGGCGGGGGGCCCAACACCGGGGAGCTGTTTTTT	CASSLGGGPNTGELFF
TRBJ2-7	TRBV7-9	TRBD1	NA	TGTGCCAGCAGACCCGGGACAGAATACGAGCAGTACTTC	CASRPGTEYEQYF
TRBJ2-7	TRBV6-5	NA	NA	TGTGCCACCTCTGTACTACCGGACAGCACCTACGAGCAGTACTTC	CATSVLPDSTYEQYF